The 6 T cell receptor beta chains reported below all come from one sample, sequenced in a study of blood T cell repertoires in COVID-19. The method was immunoSEQ multiplex PCR; TCRdb's version includes in-frame clones alone and lacks a portion of them. This table holds about 250,000 clones, roughly 90% found once. The sample comprised peripheral blood. The receptors were gathered from a woman in her thirties or forties who had recovered from COVID-19.

The V gene is TRBV24-1, the J gene TRBJ2-7, with 8 bases matching TRBD2. Unmatched junction bases numbered 3, after V lost 4 bases and J lost 2 bases. This CDR3 region has 14 residues. Looked up from germline, CDR1 is KGHDR and CDR2 is SFDVKD. This CDR3 reads CATSESGSTYEQYF. CDR3 coding DNA: TGTGCCACCAGTGAGAGCGGGAGCACCTACGAGCAGTACTTC.

The chain recombines TRBV19 with TRBJ2-5; 9 bases agree with TRBD2. This CDR3 contains 16 residues. Trimming removed 3 bases from V and 1 base from J; junction bases left unmatched: 6. Germline lookup yields CDR1 LNHDA and CDR2 SQIVND (reference sequence). In DNA form, the CDR3 reads TGTGCCAGTAGTATCGGGGCTAGCGGGATCCAAGAGACCCAGTACTTC. Its protein product is CASSIGASGIQETQYF.

This clone appeared a single time. This chain connects TRBV5-1 to TRBJ2-7, with D possibly matching TRBD1 (6 bases). CDR1 is SGHRS and CDR2 is YFSETQ in the germline V gene. Trimming took off 4 bases at V and 0 bases at J, with 11 bases between the two ends. The length of the CDR3 is 14 residues. The CDR3 is CASSTTGLSYEQYF. The CDR3 nucleotides read TGCGCCAGCAGCACGACAGGCCTCTCCTACGAGCAGTACTTC.

CDR3 nucleotides: TGTGCCAGCACTGGGGGACAGGCAACCCTCTCTGGAAACACCATATATTTT. This gives the protein CASTGGQATLSGNTIYF. The rearrangement links TRBV3-1 (or the pseudogene TRBV3-2) to TRBJ1-3; 8 bases align to TRBD1. Germline CDR1 and CDR2: LGHDT and YNNKEL (reference sequence). Trimming at V came to 7 bases and at J to 0 bases, leaving 11 bases not matched to a gene. The CDR3 loop spans 17 amino acids.

The J gene is TRBJ2-1, the V gene TRBV4-3; TRBD2 matches 14 bases. CDR3 length: 19 residues. Germline V gene sequence: CDR1 LGHNA, CDR2 YSLEER. V lost 2 bases, J lost 0 bases, and 6 bases stayed unmatched. CDR3 sequence (DNA): TGCGCCAGCAGCCAAAGACTAGCGGGAGGGCCAGGCTCCTACAATGAGCAGTTCTTC. This sequence encodes CASSQRLAGGPGSYNEQFF.

This chain joins TRBV27 and TRBJ2-5; 12 bases map to TRBD2. The ends lost 5 bases at V and 4 bases at J; junction bases unmatched: 5. This CDR3 spans 15 amino acids. Germline CDR1 is MNHEY and CDR2 is SMNVEV (reference sequence). DNA of the CDR3: TGTGCCAGCAGTCCCCGACTAGCGGGAGTAGAGACCCAGTACTTC. This gives the protein CASSPRLAGVETQYF.